These 15 T cell receptor beta chains share one sample of origin, sequenced in a study of blood T cell repertoires in COVID-19. Profiled with immunoSEQ multiplex PCR; TCRdb holds only in-frame clones, not every one. The sample lists a few hundred thousand clones; about 83% were seen once. The specimen was peripheral blood. The receptors were sampled from a woman between 45 and 65 years old with acute or convalescent COVID-19.

J is TRBJ2-5 and V is TRBV30, with D maybe TRBD1 (5 bases). V lost 0 bases to trimming and J lost 4 bases, with 21 bases between them. The CDR3 sequence is 17 residues long. Germline loops: CDR1 GTSNPN, CDR2 SVGIG (reference sequence). CDR3 protein: CAWSVGLSTQGRETQYF. The CDR3 DNA follows: TGTGCCTGGAGTGTCGGGCTTTCTACCCAGGGCCGAGAGACCCAGTACTTC. The complete variable domain, with remaining parts taken from reference TRBV30 and TRBJ2-5, reads SQTIHQWPATLVQPVGSPLSLECTVEGTSNPNLYWYRQAAGRGLQLLFYSVGIGQISSEVPQNLSASRPQDRQFILSSKKLLLSDSGFYLCAWSVGLSTQGRETQYFGPGTRLLVL.

This chain links TRBV30 with TRBJ2-7; 10 bases are a match to TRBD2. The CDR3 length is 14 residues. Germline-derived CDR1 and CDR2 are GTSNPN and SVGIG (reference sequence). Unmatched junction bases numbered 6, after V lost 2 bases and J lost 5 bases. The CDR3 spells CAWSPQREGHEQYF. The CDR3 DNA sequence: TGTGCCTGGAGTCCGCAGCGGGAGGGCCACGAGCAGTACTTC.

The chain employs TRBV5-1 and TRBJ2-2; D may be TRBD1 (6 bases). From germline, CDR1 is SGHRS and CDR2 YFSETQ. The germline V and J ends were trimmed by 1 base and 0 bases, with 10 bases remaining between them. CDR3 length equals 16 residues. CDR3 protein: CASSLSTGTNTGELFF. In DNA, the CDR3 is TGCGCCAGCAGCTTGTCTACAGGGACGAACACCGGGGAGCTGTTTTTT. Based on the CDR3 plus reference TRBV5-1 and TRBJ2-2, the full variable domain is KAGVTQTPRYLIKTRGQQVTLSCSPISGHRSVSWYQQTPGQGLQFLFEYFSETQRNKGNFPGRFSGRQFSNSRSEMNVSTLELGDSALYLCASSLSTGTNTGELFFGEGSRLTVL.

The chain employs TRBV9 and TRBJ1-2; 7 bases align to TRBD1. CDR3 length equals 14 residues. Germline CDR1 and CDR2: SGDLS and YYNGEE. V was pared by 0 bases and J by 7 bases, with 6 bases of the junction left unmatched. Written as DNA, the CDR3 is TGTGCCAGCAGCGTAGATACAGGGGCGTTTGGCTACACCTTC. Protein sequence: CASSVDTGAFGYTF.

The chain uses TRBV27 and TRBJ1-2, with 9 positions matching TRBD1. The germline V gene has CDR1 MNHEY and CDR2 SMNVEV (reference sequence). The J segment lost 7 bases and the V segment lost 5 bases, leaving 8 bases of the junction unmatched. The CDR3 has 14 amino acids. CDR3 residues: CASSPRTGAGGYTF. As DNA, the CDR3 is TGTGCCAGCAGTCCAAGGACAGGGGCCGGTGGCTACACCTTC.

This chain joins TRBV18 and TRBJ2-7; the match to TRBD1 covers 11 bases. The CDR3 spans 16 residues. With V trimmed by 3 bases and J by 1 base, 5 bases remained unmatched. Germline V gene sequence: CDR1 KGHSH, CDR2 LQKENI. The chain's CDR3 is CASSPPGQGGSYEQYF. The DNA for the CDR3 is TGTGCCAGCTCACCGCCGGGACAGGGGGGTTCCTACGAGCAGTACTTC. Based on the CDR3 plus reference TRBV18 and TRBJ2-7, the full variable domain is NAGVMQNPRHLVRRRGQEARLRCSPMKGHSHVYWYRQLPEEGLKFMVYLQKENIIDESGMPKERFSAEFPKEGPSILRIQQVVRGDSAAYFCASSPPGQGGSYEQYFGPGTRLTVT.

The gene calls are TRBV24-1 and TRBJ2-3; 9 nucleotides agree with TRBD2. The germline CDR1 and CDR2 sequences are KGHDR and SFDVKD. The CDR3 has 16 residues. Trimming took 3 bases from V and 2 from J; bases not matched to a gene: 5. The CDR3 sequence is CATSDPTSGYTDTQYF. Here the CDR3 DNA reads TGTGCCACCAGTGATCCGACTAGCGGATACACAGATACGCAGTATTTT.

This clone was recorded at least ten times. The chain is built from TRBV18 and TRBJ1-6, with TRBD1 identical over 7 bases. The CDR3 totals 15 residues. Looked up from germline, CDR1 is KGHSH and CDR2 is LQKENI. Trimming at V came to 3 bases and at J to 8 bases, leaving 7 bases not matched to a gene. The CDR3 sequence is CASSPGAGGYSPLHF. The CDR3 bases are TGTGCCAGCTCACCTGGGGCAGGGGGTTATTCACCCCTCCACTTT.

The chain joins TRBV18 to TRBJ1-5; unclear D gene. Per germline, CDR1 KGHSH and CDR2 LQKENI. The ends were cut back, 2 bases at V and 3 bases at J, with 11 bases in the middle. The CDR3 has 15 residues. CDR3 region: CASSPLNRNNQPQHF. Here the CDR3 DNA reads TGTGCCAGCTCACCATTAAACAGAAACAATCAGCCCCAGCATTTT.

This chain uses TRBV29-1 with TRBJ2-1; 7 nucleotides line up with TRBD2. CDR3 length: 17 residues. CDR1 SQVTM and CDR2 ANQGSEA come from the germline V gene. The trim removed 2 bases at V and 0 bases at J, leaving 10 bases unmatched. CDR3 DNA sequence: TGCAGCGTTGAACCCCGGGACTACCTTTACTCCTACAATGAGCAGTTCTTC. Protein sequence: CSVEPRDYLYSYNEQFF.

This chain connects TRBV24-1 to TRBJ2-1; 12 bases map to TRBD2. The CDR3 has 16 amino acids. J gave up 7 bases and V 4 bases, and 7 bases lay outside the gene matches. Germline CDR1 KGHDR, CDR2 SFDVKD. The DNA of the CDR3 is TGTGCCACCAGTGACGTGACTAGCGGGAGCGGTAATGAGCAGTTCTTC. It encodes CATSDVTSGSGNEQFF.

The CDR3, as DNA: TGTGCCACCAGTGATTCCCTAGCGGGAGACGTCCAGTACTTC. Its protein is CATSDSLAGDVQYF. The chain uses TRBV24-1 and TRBJ2-5; 10 nucleotides match TRBD2. V shed 2 bases, J shed 10 bases, and the junction held 6 bases outside the gene matches. The germline CDR1 and CDR2 sequences are KGHDR and SFDVKD. The CDR3 is 14 residues long.

This chain joins TRBV7-9 and TRBJ2-5; a possible D gene is TRBD1 (5 bases). V was pared by 4 bases and J by 4 bases, with 10 bases between. Germline V gene lookup returns CDR1 SEHNR and CDR2 FQNEAQ (reference sequence). CDR3 size: 13 residues. The CDR3 is CASSSRAGETQYF. Here the CDR3 DNA reads TGTGCCAGCAGCTCCAGGGCCGGAGAGACCCAGTACTTC.

This clone was seen just once. This sequence joins TRBV5-8 and TRBJ2-7, with TRBD2 identical over 14 bases. The CDR3 is 16 amino acids. V dropped 3 bases and J dropped 3; count of bases not matched to a gene: 5. Germline loops: CDR1 SGHTS, CDR2 YDEGEE. This CDR3 reads CASSWGGLAGDYEQYF. CDR3 bases: TGTGCCAGCAGCTGGGGGGGACTAGCGGGAGACTACGAGCAGTACTTC.

The chain joins TRBV20-1 to TRBJ2-5; D gene uncertain. The CDR3 extends over 12 amino acids. Trimming took off 3 bases at V and 5 bases at J, with 10 bases between the two ends. The V gene's germline CDR1 is DFQATT and CDR2 SNEGSKA (reference sequence). CDR3 nucleotide sequence: TGCAGTGCTAGTGGCCTAGTCGAGACCCAGTACTTC. Residues: CSASGLVETQYF.